The rows below give T cell receptor beta chains drawn from one sample of a study of control samples from healthy donors and cancer patients. Sequenced by immunoSEQ multiplex PCR; TCRdb stores in-frame clones only, minus some. The sample carries 69,000 or so clones, 94% recorded once. What was sequenced was blood. The receptors were gathered from a woman in her twenties or thirties in good health. Each CDR3 is given without its conserved first and last residue. A D gene is named only where the DNA matches it firmly. A row's size may be missing; if present it is once, few, many or a size class.

j_call: TRBJ1-2
d_call: NA
clone_size: NA
v_call: TRBV19
cdr3_aa: ASGIINNYGYT

j_call: TRBJ1-1
d_call: NA
clone_size: few
v_call: TRBV9
cdr3_aa: ASTLDSGGLGTEAF

j_call: TRBJ1-1
d_call: NA
clone_size: NA
v_call: TRBV6-1
cdr3_aa: ASSERFEAF

j_call: TRBJ1-5
d_call: TRBD1
clone_size: once
v_call: TRBV3-1/TRBV3-2
cdr3_aa: ASSQSGGLNQPQH

j_call: TRBJ1-5
d_call: TRBD1
clone_size: NA
v_call: TRBV7-6
cdr3_aa: ASSLGTGSGQPQH

j_call: TRBJ1-1
d_call: NA
clone_size: NA
v_call: TRBV2
cdr3_aa: ASSERGGFYGNTEAF

j_call: TRBJ2-7
d_call: NA
clone_size: NA
v_call: TRBV18
cdr3_aa: ASSPGLESSYEQY

j_call: TRBJ1-3
d_call: NA
clone_size: NA
v_call: TRBV3-1/TRBV3-2
cdr3_aa: ASSQGGNTIY

j_call: TRBJ2-1
d_call: TRBD2
clone_size: NA
v_call: TRBV20-1
cdr3_aa: SASSGISYNEQF

j_call: TRBJ2-5
d_call: TRBD2
clone_size: NA
v_call: TRBV20-1
cdr3_aa: SASGRGTSGGAGETQY

j_call: TRBJ1-2
d_call: NA
clone_size: NA
v_call: TRBV27
cdr3_aa: ASSRSGLGYGYT

j_call: TRBJ2-3
d_call: TRBD2
clone_size: NA
v_call: TRBV30
cdr3_aa: AWSVGAGGLTDTQY

j_call: TRBJ1-4
d_call: NA
clone_size: NA
v_call: TRBV6-5
cdr3_aa: ASSPLAGEKLF

j_call: TRBJ1-2
d_call: TRBD1
clone_size: NA
v_call: TRBV6-5
cdr3_aa: ASSHDRGGGRGYT

j_call: TRBJ2-7
d_call: TRBD1
clone_size: NA
v_call: TRBV28
cdr3_aa: ASSPRTGPNFGDEQY

j_call: TRBJ1-1
d_call: NA
clone_size: NA
v_call: TRBV2
cdr3_aa: ASSEQGPGSAF

j_call: TRBJ1-4
d_call: NA
clone_size: NA
v_call: TRBV7-9
cdr3_aa: ASSLGTVATNEKLF

j_call: TRBJ1-4
d_call: NA
clone_size: once
v_call: TRBV6-5
cdr3_aa: ASSYGASATNEKLF

j_call: TRBJ1-2
d_call: NA
clone_size: NA
v_call: TRBV5-1
cdr3_aa: ASSLGRTDAGYT

j_call: TRBJ2-1
d_call: NA
clone_size: NA
v_call: TRBV19
cdr3_aa: ASSVNFEQF

j_call: TRBJ2-7
d_call: TRBD1
clone_size: few
v_call: TRBV7-6
cdr3_aa: ASSLEGQLTHYEQY

j_call: TRBJ2-3
d_call: TRBD1
clone_size: NA
v_call: TRBV5-1
cdr3_aa: ASSGRLGTATDTQY

j_call: TRBJ2-3
d_call: TRBD2
clone_size: NA
v_call: TRBV5-8
cdr3_aa: ASSWTSGPSTDTQY

j_call: TRBJ2-2
d_call: NA
clone_size: once
v_call: TRBV19
cdr3_aa: ASCVRQANTGELF

j_call: TRBJ2-3
d_call: NA
clone_size: NA
v_call: TRBV19
cdr3_aa: ASSIPLPQHQDTQY

j_call: TRBJ1-5
d_call: TRBD1
clone_size: NA
v_call: TRBV29-1
cdr3_aa: SAGQANQPQH

j_call: TRBJ2-1
d_call: TRBD1
clone_size: NA
v_call: TRBV9
cdr3_aa: ASSPRTGHEQF

j_call: TRBJ1-2
d_call: NA
clone_size: NA
v_call: TRBV7-9
cdr3_aa: ASRYITLTHHGYT

j_call: TRBJ2-5
d_call: NA
clone_size: NA
v_call: TRBV10-1
cdr3_aa: ASSDGSGRRGETQY

j_call: TRBJ1-2
d_call: NA
clone_size: NA
v_call: TRBV5-4
cdr3_aa: ASTKSVDIRGGYT

j_call: TRBJ1-1
d_call: TRBD1
clone_size: NA
v_call: TRBV7-2
cdr3_aa: ASSSEDRGRRNTEAF

j_call: TRBJ2-5
d_call: TRBD1
clone_size: NA
v_call: TRBV12-5
cdr3_aa: ASGLSRGHGETQY

j_call: TRBJ1-1
d_call: NA
clone_size: NA
v_call: TRBV11-2
cdr3_aa: ASSLGTGLDEAF

j_call: TRBJ2-1
d_call: NA
clone_size: NA
v_call: TRBV19
cdr3_aa: ASSIRGYNEQF

j_call: TRBJ2-7
d_call: TRBD1
clone_size: NA
v_call: TRBV30
cdr3_aa: AWNSGGAEQY

j_call: TRBJ1-1
d_call: TRBD1
clone_size: NA
v_call: TRBV6-5
cdr3_aa: ASRRRDRDTEAF

j_call: TRBJ1-2
d_call: NA
clone_size: NA
v_call: TRBV9
cdr3_aa: ASSVDGGYGYT

j_call: TRBJ2-1
d_call: TRBD1
clone_size: NA
v_call: TRBV29-1
cdr3_aa: SVDMNRGRNEQF

j_call: TRBJ1-2
d_call: NA
clone_size: NA
v_call: TRBV5-1
cdr3_aa: ASSQAQQGTYGYT

j_call: TRBJ1-1
d_call: TRBD1
clone_size: once
v_call: TRBV2
cdr3_aa: ASSTGQGRSTEAF

j_call: TRBJ1-4
d_call: TRBD1
clone_size: NA
v_call: TRBV18
cdr3_aa: ASSPWTGGVNEKLF

j_call: TRBJ1-1
d_call: NA
clone_size: NA
v_call: TRBV7-9
cdr3_aa: ASTLNTEAF

j_call: TRBJ2-7
d_call: NA
clone_size: NA
v_call: TRBV15
cdr3_aa: ATSRGGGVPEQY

j_call: TRBJ1-6
d_call: TRBD1
clone_size: NA
v_call: TRBV5-1
cdr3_aa: ASSPDRDNSPLH

j_call: TRBJ2-1
d_call: TRBD2
clone_size: NA
v_call: TRBV9
cdr3_aa: ASSEGLATYNEQF

j_call: TRBJ2-5
d_call: NA
clone_size: NA
v_call: TRBV6-1
cdr3_aa: ASSEEVQPQETQY

j_call: TRBJ2-2
d_call: TRBD2
clone_size: NA
v_call: TRBV30
cdr3_aa: AWRPPGLAGSGELF

j_call: TRBJ1-6
d_call: NA
clone_size: NA
v_call: TRBV27
cdr3_aa: ASGFLPSPLH

j_call: TRBJ2-7
d_call: NA
clone_size: NA
v_call: TRBV6-1
cdr3_aa: ASSEAQGGAVDYEQY

j_call: TRBJ2-1
d_call: NA
clone_size: NA
v_call: TRBV23-1
cdr3_aa: ASSQVRFRQATYNEQF

j_call: TRBJ2-7
d_call: TRBD1
clone_size: once
v_call: TRBV6-5
cdr3_aa: ASSRTTGLYEQY

j_call: TRBJ1-1
d_call: NA
clone_size: NA
v_call: TRBV3-1/TRBV3-2
cdr3_aa: ASSQRGGRNTEAF

j_call: TRBJ2-7
d_call: TRBD1
clone_size: NA
v_call: TRBV4-1
cdr3_aa: ASSQMPGGAYEQY